A selection of T cell receptor beta chains follows, all from one sample in a study of blood T cell repertoires in COVID-19. The protocol was immunoSEQ multiplex PCR, while the TCRdb copy is restricted to in-frame clones and leaves out a portion. The sample includes 150,000 to 200,000 clones, about 70% of them seen just once. The material sequenced was peripheral blood. The receptor set was obtained from a woman aged 50 to 65 with active or convalescent COVID-19. CDR3s include the opening cysteine and the closing phenylalanine or tryptophan. D genes are given only for firm matches. Rows give clone size only sometimes, using once, few, many, or a class for an expanded clone.

CDR3,DNA,J,D,length,V,size
CASSPGQELGLPLHF,TGTGCCAGCAGCCCGGGACAGGAATTGGGCCTCCCCCTCCACTTT,TRBJ1-6,TRBD1,15,TRBV5-5,-
CASSLVGSGPEQFF,TGTGCCAGCAGTTTAGTCGGTAGCGGGCCTGAGCAGTTCTTC,TRBJ2-1,TRBD2,14,TRBV28,-
CASSQSESGNQPQHF,TGCGCCAGCAGTCAATCGGAGTCGGGCAATCAGCCCCAGCATTTT,TRBJ1-5,-,15,TRBV23-1,-
CASSLASGGQPQHF,TGTGCCAGCAGCTTGGCCTCGGGGGGTCAGCCCCAGCATTTT,TRBJ1-5,-,14,TRBV5-5,-
CASSVGIGDEQFF,TGTGCCAGCAGCGTAGGTATAGGGGATGAGCAGTTCTTC,TRBJ2-1,-,13,TRBV9,-
CASSIGEAETQYF,TGTGCCAGCAGCATCGGAGAGGCAGAGACCCAGTACTTC,TRBJ2-5,-,13,TRBV5-5,-
CASSRDRSAYEQYF,TGTGCCAGCAGCCGGGACAGATCCGCCTACGAGCAGTACTTC,TRBJ2-7,TRBD1,14,TRBV4-2,-
CAISTTGGTGELFF,TGTGCCATAAGTACCACCGGCGGGACCGGGGAGCTGTTTTTT,TRBJ2-2,-,14,TRBV19,few
CASSPDSLNTEAFF,TGTGCCAGTAGCCCGGACAGTCTAAACACTGAAGCTTTCTTT,TRBJ1-1,-,14,TRBV19,once
CASSQYSLGVRQAFF,TGTGCCAGCAGCCAATACTCCCTCGGGGTGAGACAAGCTTTCTTT,TRBJ1-1,-,15,TRBV14,-
CAIGTSGGRKDEQFF,TGTGCCATTGGGACTAGCGGGGGGAGAAAGGATGAGCAGTTCTTC,TRBJ2-1,TRBD2,15,TRBV10-3,-
CASGEGVNRGEQFF,TGTGCCAGCGGTGAGGGAGTTAACCGAGGTGAGCAGTTCTTC,TRBJ2-1,-,14,TRBV6-1,-
CAWSRRASRTQYF,TGTGCCTGGAGTCGGCGGGCCTCGCGGACCCAGTACTTC,TRBJ2-5,-,13,TRBV30,-
CSVGAARASGGMLGTDTQYF,TGCAGCGTGGGGGCGGCGCGGGCTAGCGGGGGGATGTTGGGCACAGATACGCAGTATTTT,TRBJ2-3,TRBD2,20,TRBV29-1,-
CASSRGQGTDTQYF,TGTGCCAGCAGCCGGGGACAGGGCACAGATACGCAGTATTTT,TRBJ2-3,TRBD1,14,TRBV11-3,-
CASSEGKHYGYTF,TGTGCCAGCAGTGAGGGCAAACACTATGGCTACACCTTC,TRBJ1-2,-,13,TRBV2,-
CASSVQTGSTDTQYF,TGTGCCAGTAGTGTCCAGACGGGAAGCACAGATACGCAGTATTTT,TRBJ2-3,-,15,TRBV19,-
CASSIAGGSTDTQYF,TGTGCCAGTAGTATAGCAGGGGGCTCCACAGATACGCAGTATTTT,TRBJ2-3,TRBD1,15,TRBV19,-
CASRPLAGGQETQYF,TGTGCCAGCAGACCTTTAGCGGGGGGTCAAGAGACCCAGTACTTC,TRBJ2-5,TRBD2,15,TRBV3-1/TRBV3-2,-